What follows describes a single TCR beta chain. The data are from a study of blood T cell repertoires in COVID-19. Study context: Whether acute or convalescent, the COVID-19 samples came from the United States, Italy and Spain. Sample material is recorded as cDNA or gDNA derived from T cells, B-cell-depleted T cells, or PBMCs.

Method: immunoSEQ multiplex PCR; TCRdb's copy keeps in-frame clones and lacks some. The sample contains nearly 80,000 clones, around 83% of which appear only once. J was trimmed by 7 bases and V by 6 bases; bases with no gene match: 2. CDR1 and CDR2 (germline): SQVTM, ANQGSEA. This CDR3 is built from 12 residues. This receptor was identified in a woman aged 70-85 years with acute or convalescent COVID-19. The chain recombines TRBV29-1 with TRBJ1-4, with 10 bases matching TRBD1. The material sequenced was peripheral blood. CDR3 DNA sequence: TGCAGCGTCCGGGACAGGGGTGAAAAACTGTTTTTT. Translation: CSVRDRGEKLFF.